The 30 T cell receptor beta chains below come from one sample, sequenced in a study of OX40 agonist ivuxolimab in advanced cancers. The repertoire was sequenced with immunoSEQ multiplex PCR; TCRdb's copy has only in-frame clones and lacks some. The sample lists about 120,000 clones, more than 80% occurring once. Sequences were derived from CD4+ or CD8+ T cells sorted from blood, sampled in a trial of the OX40 agonist ivuxolimab. These TCRs come from an adult with an advanced solid tumor such as melanoma, head and neck, liver or kidney cancer.

This chain connects TRBV27 to TRBJ1-4; D gene ambiguous. The CDR3 totals 14 residues. Germline lookup yields CDR1 MNHEY and CDR2 SMNVEV (reference sequence). V was cut by 6 bases and J by 3 bases, with 11 bases left in between. The CDR3 DNA sequence: TGTGCCAGCAGAGGAGACGGACCTAATGAAAAACTGTTTTTT. Amino acids: CASRGDGPNEKLFF. The complete variable domain, with remaining parts taken from reference TRBV27 and TRBJ1-4, reads EAQVTQNPRYLITVTGKKLTVTCSQNMNHEYMSWYRQDPGLGLRQIYYSMNVEVTDKGDVPEGYKVSRKEKRNFPLILESPSPNQTSLYFCASRGDGPNEKLFFGSGTQLSVL.

The chain joins TRBV6-5 to TRBJ1-6, with D possibly matching TRBD1 (5 bases). Germline-derived CDR1 and CDR2 are MNHEY and SVGAGI. With 6 bases removed from V and 10 bases from J, the gap between germline ends came to 16 bases. CDR3 length: 14 amino acids. CDR3 protein: CASRRRGVGSPLHF. CDR3 nucleotides: TGTGCCAGCAGACGACGGGGGGTGGGCTCACCCCTCCACTTT.

The CDR3 reads CASKTDSGNTIYF. The DNA of the CDR3 is TGTGCCAGCAAGACCGACTCTGGAAACACCATATATTTT. The rearrangement links TRBV19 to TRBJ1-3; D unclear. Between the trimmed V and J ends, which lost 9 bases and 0 bases, there was a span of 9 bases. The CDR3 runs to 13 residues. Germline V gene data show CDR1 as LNHDA and CDR2 as SQIVND (reference sequence).

About this clone itself: Mismatch with germline at one junction end may stem from a read error. CDR3 coding DNA: TGTGCTAGCAGGGGAACAGGGGCGGTTGTTGGCTACACCTTC. Residues: CASRGTGAVVGYTF. The chain couples TRBV7-7 to TRBJ1-2; the match to TRBD1 covers 7 bases. The germline V gene encodes CDR1 SSHAT and CDR2 FNYEAQ (reference sequence). The CDR3 has 14 amino acids.

The rearrangement joins TRBV18 to TRBJ1-4; D perhaps matches TRBD1 (5 bases). CDR1 KGHSH and CDR2 LQKENI come from the germline V gene. The CDR3 is 16 residues long. The V end was cut by 0 bases, the J end by 7 bases, with 15 bases between. CDR3 in amino acids: CASSPPGQRLGEKLFF. The CDR3 nucleotides are TGTGCCAGCTCACCACCCGGACAAAGGCTTGGTGAAAAACTGTTTTTT.

This sequence joins TRBV4-3 and TRBJ2-2; 8 bases align to TRBD1. The CDR3 is made up of 16 amino acids. V lost 3 bases and J lost 4; bases outside the gene matches: 7. CDR1 is LGHNA and CDR2 is YSLEER in the germline V gene. The CDR3 loop is CASSQGTGTVTGELFF. The DNA of the CDR3 is TGCGCCAGCAGCCAGGGGACAGGAACCGTCACCGGGGAGCTGTTTTTT.

This clone was picked up one time. The chain employs TRBV5-5 and TRBJ2-5, with 8 bases fitting TRBD2. V lost 5 bases, J lost 5 bases, and 8 bases stayed unmatched. CDR1 is SGHKS, CDR2 YYEKEE, per germline (reference sequence). The length of the CDR3 is 14 residues. Here the CDR3 DNA reads TGTGCCAGCAGTACCGCGGGGGGCCCGGAGACCCAGTACTTC. This codes for CASSTAGGPETQYF.

This chain uses TRBV28 with TRBJ2-5, with 12 bases fitting TRBD2. CDR3 length: 15 residues. The V segment lost 2 bases and the J segment 4 bases; nucleotides outside the gene matches: 2. Germline CDR1 MDHEN, CDR2 SYDVKM. In DNA, the CDR3 is TGTGCCAGCAGTTTACAACTAGCGGGGGGAGAGACCCAGTACTTC. Residues: CASSLQLAGGETQYF.

J is TRBJ2-2 and V is TRBV28; D not certain. V shed 3 bases and J shed 4 bases, with 6 bases lying between them. There are 13 residues in the CDR3. CDR1 MDHEN and CDR2 SYDVKM come from the germline V gene. The CDR3 protein is CASSFRSTGELFF. The CDR3 DNA is TGTGCCAGCAGTTTTAGGTCCACCGGGGAGCTGTTTTTT.

The chain couples TRBV19 to TRBJ1-4; the match to TRBD1 covers 7 bases. The V segment lost 9 bases and the J segment 3 bases; nucleotides outside the gene matches: 7. CDR3 length: 14 residues. CDR1 is LNHDA, CDR2 SQIVND, per germline (reference sequence). CDR3 nucleotides: TGTGCCAGCCTAGACAGGGTTTCTAATGAAAAACTGTTTTTT. This codes for CASLDRVSNEKLFF.

The J gene is TRBJ2-5, the V gene TRBV7-9; 10 bases are a match to TRBD2. Germline V gene lookup returns CDR1 SEHNR and CDR2 FQNEAQ (reference sequence). The J segment lost 5 bases and the V segment lost 9 bases, leaving 15 bases of the junction unmatched. The CDR3 has 16 residues. CDR3 DNA sequence: TGTGCCAGTAAAGAGGCCGGGACTAGCGCGATGGAGACCCAGTACTTC. It yields the protein CASKEAGTSAMETQYF.

The rearrangement joins TRBV9 to TRBJ2-2; D is uncertain. Trimming pared 0 bases from V and 5 bases from J, leaving 11 bases between. CDR1 SGDLS and CDR2 YYNGEE come from the germline V gene. The CDR3 runs to 15 residues. The CDR3 loop is CASSVAPGGTGELFF. In DNA, the CDR3 is TGTGCCAGCAGCGTAGCCCCGGGTGGGACCGGGGAGCTGTTTTTT.

This clone is a singleton in its sample. The genes are TRBV7-2 and TRBJ2-3; D remains ambiguous. Trimming pared 6 bases from V and 2 bases from J, leaving 9 bases between. This CDR3 comprises 13 residues. CDR1 is SGHTA, CDR2 FQGNSA, per germline. The CDR3 DNA sequence: TGTGCCAGCAGAAGGCAGACCACAGATACGCAGTATTTT. It yields the protein CASRRQTTDTQYF. The variable domain in full, completed from reference TRBV7-2 and TRBJ2-3, reads GAGVSQSPSNKVTEKGKDVELRCDPISGHTALYWYRQSLGQGLEFLIYFQGNSAPDKSGLPSDRFSAERTGGSVSTLTIQRTQQEDSAVYLCASRRQTTDTQYFGPGTRLTVL.

This chain connects TRBV6-5 to TRBJ1-2; 10 bases agree with TRBD1. Germline CDR1 MNHEY, CDR2 SVGAGI. V lost 5 bases and J lost 8; bases outside the gene matches: 8. The CDR3 is 14 amino acids. The CDR3 DNA reads TGTGCCAGCAGTCCCAGGGACAGGGGAGGAGGCTACACCTTC. This codes for CASSPRDRGGGYTF.

The CDR3 loop reads CASSFPPGYEQYF. DNA for the CDR3: TGTGCCAGCAGCTTTCCTCCGGGGTACGAGCAGTACTTC. V usage is TRBV7-9 and J usage is TRBJ2-7, with a weak D call TRBD2 (5 bases). Looked up from germline, CDR1 is SEHNR and CDR2 is FQNEAQ (reference sequence). The CDR3 consists of 13 residues. Trimming removed 3 bases at V and 4 bases at J, with 10 bases between.

J is TRBJ2-3 and V is TRBV7-2, with 14 bases identical to TRBD2. There are 15 residues in the CDR3. With V trimmed by 5 bases and J by 8 bases, 6 bases remained unmatched. Germline CDR1 SGHTA, CDR2 FQGNSA. The chain's CDR3 is CASSGLAGGAGTQYF. CDR3 DNA sequence: TGTGCCAGCAGCGGACTAGCGGGGGGCGCGGGTACGCAGTATTTT.

The chain employs TRBV7-9 and TRBJ2-7; D ambiguous. This CDR3 has 13 amino acids. Trimming stripped 6 bases from V and 2 bases from J, with 11 bases between. The germline gives CDR1 SEHNR, CDR2 FQNEAQ (reference sequence). CDR3 residues: CASSMDPTYEQYF. The CDR3 DNA sequence: TGTGCCAGCAGTATGGACCCAACCTACGAGCAGTACTTC.

This chain joins TRBV6-5 and TRBJ2-3; no reliable D call. V was pared by 2 bases and J by 0 bases, with 6 bases between. Germline values: CDR1 MNHEY, CDR2 SVGAGI. CDR3 size: 14 residues. CDR3 DNA: TGTGCCAGCAGTTACAAGAGGAGCACAGATACGCAGTATTTT. Translation: CASSYKRSTDTQYF.

CDR3 loop: CASSLALAGSTDTQYF. The CDR3, as DNA: TGCGCCAGCAGCTTGGCGCTAGCGGGGTCCACAGATACGCAGTATTTT. This chain joins TRBV5-1 and TRBJ2-3; 9 bases map to TRBD2. V was pared by 0 bases and J by 2 bases, with 4 bases of the junction left unmatched. The CDR3 contains 16 residues. From germline, CDR1 is SGHRS and CDR2 YFSETQ.

V and J are TRBV5-4 and TRBJ2-7; unclear D gene. CDR1 and CDR2 from the germline V gene are SGHNT and YYREEE (reference sequence). With 4 bases removed from V and 2 bases from J, the gap between germline ends came to 13 bases. The CDR3 is 14 amino acids. CDR3 sequence reads: CASSGPLGAYEQYF. The CDR3 DNA reads as TGTGCCAGCAGCGGGCCGCTCGGAGCCTACGAGCAGTACTTC.

This rearrangement joins TRBV7-9 to TRBJ1-1; D not certain. V was trimmed by 3 bases and J by 3 bases, leaving 11 bases between them. The CDR3 has 14 residues. In germline, CDR1 is SEHNR, CDR2 FQNEAQ (reference sequence). CDR3 sequence: CASSFDTSYTEAFF. CDR3 DNA: TGTGCCAGCAGCTTTGACACCAGTTACACTGAAGCTTTCTTT.

This clone came up once. This chain joins TRBV5-1 and TRBJ2-3; the match to TRBD1 covers 12 bases. The CDR3 totals 14 residues. V lost 4 bases and J lost 6; bases outside the gene matches: 3. The germline gives CDR1 SGHRS, CDR2 YFSETQ. In DNA form, the CDR3 reads TGCGCCAGCAGCCCGGGACAGGGGGCTGATACGCAGTATTTT. The encoded protein is CASSPGQGADTQYF.

This clone was counted between two and nine times. This rearrangement joins TRBV5-4 to TRBJ1-6; D gene unclear. CDR3 length equals 15 residues. CDR1 is SGHNT and CDR2 is YYREEE in the germline V gene (reference sequence). The ends were cut back, 0 bases at V and 7 bases at J, with 11 bases in the middle. The CDR3 loop is CASSLDGQTNSPLHF. The DNA of the CDR3 is TGTGCCAGCAGCTTGGATGGGCAGACCAATTCACCCCTCCACTTT.

The chain couples TRBV7-2 to TRBJ1-5, with D hard to call. Germline CDR1 and CDR2: SGHTA and FQGNSA. The CDR3 loop spans 13 amino acids. Trimming stripped 1 base from V and 7 bases from J, with 8 bases between. The CDR3 reads CASSLGAEQPQHF. Written as DNA, the CDR3 is TGTGCCAGCAGCTTAGGCGCGGAACAGCCCCAGCATTTT.

This rearrangement joins TRBV11-2 to TRBJ1-3; the D gene is possibly TRBD1 (5 bases). Per germline, CDR1 SGHAT and CDR2 FQNNGV. V dropped 3 bases and J dropped 0 bases, with 6 bases sitting between them. The length of the CDR3 is 14 residues. The CDR3 region has the DNA TGTGCCAGCAGCTTGACAGTCTCTGGAAACACCATATATTTT. Translation: CASSLTVSGNTIYF.

The chain joins TRBV28 to TRBJ1-5; 7 nucleotides agree with TRBD1. Trimming removed 5 bases from V and 7 bases from J; junction bases left unmatched: 11. CDR1 MDHEN and CDR2 SYDVKM come from the germline V gene. The CDR3 is made up of 15 amino acids. The CDR3 DNA reads TGTGCCAGCAGTATTCTAAACAGGGGCTACCAGCCCCAGCATTTT. Translating it yields CASSILNRGYQPQHF.

The chain is built from TRBV7-2 and TRBJ1-2, with D possibly matching TRBD1 (5 bases). CDR3 length: 12 amino acids. V was clipped by 5 bases and J by 4 bases, with 8 bases between them. Germline V gene sequence: CDR1 SGHTA, CDR2 FQGNSA. Written as DNA, the CDR3 is TGTGCCAGCAGCCTGGGGGTCTATGGCTACACCTTC. It specifies CASSLGVYGYTF.

This chain uses TRBV30 with TRBJ1-5; D is unresolved. Germline lookup yields CDR1 GTSNPN and CDR2 SVGIG (reference sequence). Deletions cut 1 base from V and 6 bases from J, with 10 bases between. This CDR3 contains 13 residues. The CDR3 protein is CAWSGGGSQPQHF. DNA for the CDR3: TGTGCCTGGAGTGGGGGTGGGAGTCAGCCCCAGCATTTT.

J is TRBJ1-6 and V is TRBV19; no clear D. The CDR3 spans 15 residues. The V gene lost 7 bases and the J gene lost 0 bases, with 10 bases spanning the gap. CDR1 and CDR2 from the germline V gene are LNHDA and SQIVND (reference sequence). CDR3 loop: CASTGWGSYNSPLHF. The CDR3 DNA is TGTGCCAGTACCGGCTGGGGCTCCTATAATTCACCCCTCCACTTT.

The chain couples TRBV9 to TRBJ2-7; 10 bases map to TRBD1. The CDR3 runs 13 residues. The germline V gene has CDR1 SGDLS and CDR2 YYNGEE. V trimming: 4 bases; J trimming: 3 bases; junction bases outside the gene matches: 1. In DNA form, the CDR3 reads TGTGCCAGCAGCCGGACAGGGGGCTACGAGCAGTACTTC. Translated, it gives CASSRTGGYEQYF. Combining the CDR3 with reference TRBV9 and TRBJ2-7 gives the whole variable domain DSGVTQTPKHLITATGQRVTLRCSPRSGDLSVYWYQQSLDQGLQFLIQYYNGEERAKGNILERFSAQQFPDLHSELNLSSLELGDSALYFCASSRTGGYEQYFGPGTRLTVT.